Given below is one T cell receptor beta chain in context. The protocol was immunoSEQ multiplex PCR, while the TCRdb copy is restricted to in-frame clones and leaves out a portion. The repertoire includes around 150,000 clones, roughly 90% of them detected once, and about 12% sits in the top ten. The sample belongs to a study of control samples from healthy donors and cancer patients. Germline V gene sequence: CDR1 LGHDT, CDR2 YNNKEL (reference sequence). CDR3 size: 15 residues. V shed 2 bases, J shed 9 bases, and the junction held 9 bases outside the gene matches. Source material: blood. This receptor was taken from a man aged 25 to 40 in good health. The chain uses TRBV3-1 (or the pseudogene TRBV3-2) and TRBJ2-1; 8 bases line up with TRBD2. CDR3 region: CASSQMPGGPVEQFF. As DNA, the CDR3 is TGTGCCAGCAGCCAAATGCCGGGGGGGCCGGTTGAGCAGTTCTTC.